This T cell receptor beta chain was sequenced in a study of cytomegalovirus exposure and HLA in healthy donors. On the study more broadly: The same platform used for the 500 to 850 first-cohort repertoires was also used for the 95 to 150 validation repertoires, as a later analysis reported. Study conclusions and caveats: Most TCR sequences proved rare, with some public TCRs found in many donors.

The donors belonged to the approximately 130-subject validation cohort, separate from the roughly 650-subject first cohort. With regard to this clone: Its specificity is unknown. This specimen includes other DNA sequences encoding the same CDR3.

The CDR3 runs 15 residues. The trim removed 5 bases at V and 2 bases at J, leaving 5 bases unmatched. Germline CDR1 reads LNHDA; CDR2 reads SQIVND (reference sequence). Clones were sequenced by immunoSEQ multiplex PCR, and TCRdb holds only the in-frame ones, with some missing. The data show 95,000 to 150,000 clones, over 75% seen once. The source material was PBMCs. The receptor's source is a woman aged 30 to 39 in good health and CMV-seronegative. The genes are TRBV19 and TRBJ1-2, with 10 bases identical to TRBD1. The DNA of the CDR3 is TGTGCCAGTAGTCCCGGACAGGGGGGGAACTATGGCTACACCTTC. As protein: CASSPGQGGNYGYTF.